This T cell receptor (beta chain) is drawn from a study of shared clonotypes between healthy human individuals. Profiled with immunoSEQ multiplex PCR; TCRdb holds only in-frame clones, not every one. The repertoire holds over a million clones, about four fifths seen once, with under 0.65% in the top ten. There are 15 residues in the CDR3. V lost 4 bases to trimming and J lost 3 bases, with 15 bases between them. CDR1 and CDR2 from the germline V gene are MDHEN and SYDVKM. The clonotype was recovered from a man between 18 and 29 years old in good health. Some clones in this sample may be carry-over from other donors' samples. The V and J genes are TRBV28 and TRBJ1-1; D perhaps matches TRBD1 (6 bases). What was sequenced was memory CD4+ T cells from PBMCs. Subset specified: CD45RA-negative fraction. The CDR3 sequence: CASSSGGGRYTEAFF. The CDR3 DNA follows: TGTGCCAGCAGTTCAGGAGGGGGGAGGTACACTGAAGCTTTCTTT.